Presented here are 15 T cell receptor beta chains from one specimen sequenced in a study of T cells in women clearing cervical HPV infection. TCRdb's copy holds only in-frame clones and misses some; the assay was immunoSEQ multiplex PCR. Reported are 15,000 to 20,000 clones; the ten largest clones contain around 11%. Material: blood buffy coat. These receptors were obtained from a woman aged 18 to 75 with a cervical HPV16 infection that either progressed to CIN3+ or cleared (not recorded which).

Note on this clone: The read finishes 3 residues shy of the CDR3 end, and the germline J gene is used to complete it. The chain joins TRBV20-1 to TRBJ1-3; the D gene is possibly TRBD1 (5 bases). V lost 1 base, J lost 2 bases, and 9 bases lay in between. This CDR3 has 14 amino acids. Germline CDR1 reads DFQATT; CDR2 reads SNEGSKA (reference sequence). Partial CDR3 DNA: TGCAGTGCTAGAGGGGCAGGGCCTGGAAACACC. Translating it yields CSARGAGPGNT. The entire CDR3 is CSARGAGPGNTIYF.

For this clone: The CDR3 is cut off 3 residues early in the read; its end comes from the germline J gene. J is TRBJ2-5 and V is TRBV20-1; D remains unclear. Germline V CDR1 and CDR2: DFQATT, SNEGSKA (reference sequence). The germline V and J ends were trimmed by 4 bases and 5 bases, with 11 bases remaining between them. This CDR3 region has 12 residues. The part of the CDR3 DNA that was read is TGCAGTGCTAAGCTTTGGTCGGAGACC. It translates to CSAKLWSET. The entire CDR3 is CSAKLWSETQYF.

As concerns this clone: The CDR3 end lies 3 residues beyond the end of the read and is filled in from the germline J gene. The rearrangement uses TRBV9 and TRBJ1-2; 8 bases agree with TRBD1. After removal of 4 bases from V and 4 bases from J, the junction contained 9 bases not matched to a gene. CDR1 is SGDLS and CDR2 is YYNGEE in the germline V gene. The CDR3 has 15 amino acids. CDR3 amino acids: CASSLTSGGVYGYTF. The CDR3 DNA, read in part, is TGTGCCAGCAGCTTGACCTCAGGGGGCGTCTATGGC.

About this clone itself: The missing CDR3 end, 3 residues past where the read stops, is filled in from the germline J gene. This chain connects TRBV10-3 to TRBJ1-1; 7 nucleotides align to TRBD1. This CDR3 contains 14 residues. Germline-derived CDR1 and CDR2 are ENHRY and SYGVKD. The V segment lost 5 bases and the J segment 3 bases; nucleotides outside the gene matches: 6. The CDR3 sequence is CAISRRDRDTEAFF. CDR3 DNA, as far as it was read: TGTGCCATCAGTAGGCGGGACAGAGACACTGAA.

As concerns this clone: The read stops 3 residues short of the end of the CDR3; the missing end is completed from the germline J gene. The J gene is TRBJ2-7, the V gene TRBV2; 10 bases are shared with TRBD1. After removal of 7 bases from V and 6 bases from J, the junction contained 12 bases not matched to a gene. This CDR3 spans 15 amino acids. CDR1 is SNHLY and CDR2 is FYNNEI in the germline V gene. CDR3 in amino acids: CASIWGHDRGREQYF. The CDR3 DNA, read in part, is TGTGCCAGCATTTGGGGACATGACAGGGGGCGCGAG.

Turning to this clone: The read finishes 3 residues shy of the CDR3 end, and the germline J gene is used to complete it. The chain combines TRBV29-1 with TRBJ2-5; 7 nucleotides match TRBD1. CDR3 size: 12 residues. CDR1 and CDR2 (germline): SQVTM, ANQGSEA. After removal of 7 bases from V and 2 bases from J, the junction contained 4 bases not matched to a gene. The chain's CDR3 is CSGGQQQETQYF. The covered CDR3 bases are TGCAGCGGGGGACAGCAACAAGAGACC. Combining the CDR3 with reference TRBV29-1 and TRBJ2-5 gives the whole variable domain SAVISQKPSRDICQRGTSLTIQCQVDSQVTMMFWYRQQPGQSLTLIATANQGSEATYESGFVIDKFPISRPNLTFSTLTVSNMSPEDSSIYLCSGGQQQETQYFGPGTRLLVL.

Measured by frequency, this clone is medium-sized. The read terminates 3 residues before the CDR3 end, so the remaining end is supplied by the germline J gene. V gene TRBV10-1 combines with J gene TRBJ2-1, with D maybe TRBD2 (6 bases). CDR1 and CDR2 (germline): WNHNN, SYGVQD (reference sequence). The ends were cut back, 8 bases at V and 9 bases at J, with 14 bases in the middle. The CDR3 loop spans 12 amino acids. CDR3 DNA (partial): TGCGCCAGCCCCCCGAGTAGCGGTGAG. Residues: CASPPSSGE. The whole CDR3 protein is CASPPSSGEQFF.

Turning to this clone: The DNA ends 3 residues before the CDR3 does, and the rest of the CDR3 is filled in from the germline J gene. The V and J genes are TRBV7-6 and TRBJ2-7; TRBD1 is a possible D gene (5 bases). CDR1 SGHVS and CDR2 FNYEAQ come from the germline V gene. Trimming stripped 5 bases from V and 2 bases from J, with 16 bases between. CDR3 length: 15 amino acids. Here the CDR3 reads CASSHLRGNPYEQYF. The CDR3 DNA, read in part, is TGTGCCAGCAGCCACTTAAGGGGTAACCCCTACGAG. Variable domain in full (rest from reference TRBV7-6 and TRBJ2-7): GAGVSQSPRYKVTKRGQDVALRCDPISGHVSLYWYRQALGQGPEFLTYFNYEAQQDKSGLPNDRFSAERPEGSISTLTIQRTEQRDSAMYRCASSHLRGNPYEQYFGPGTRLTVT.

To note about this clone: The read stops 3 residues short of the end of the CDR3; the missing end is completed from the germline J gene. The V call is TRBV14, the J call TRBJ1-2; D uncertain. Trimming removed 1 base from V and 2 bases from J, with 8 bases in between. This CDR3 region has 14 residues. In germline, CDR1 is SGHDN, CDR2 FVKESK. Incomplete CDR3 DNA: TGTGCCAGCAGCCAAGCAAAAGGGAACTATGGC. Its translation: CASSQAKGNYG. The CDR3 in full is CASSQAKGNYGYTF.

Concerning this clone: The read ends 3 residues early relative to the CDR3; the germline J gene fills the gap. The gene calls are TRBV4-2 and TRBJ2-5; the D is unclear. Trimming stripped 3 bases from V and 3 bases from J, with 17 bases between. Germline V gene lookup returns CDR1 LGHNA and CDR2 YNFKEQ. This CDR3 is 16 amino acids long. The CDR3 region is CASSHRYPPPEETQYF. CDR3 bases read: TGTGCCAGCAGCCACCGTTACCCCCCCCCAGAAGAGACC.

CDR3 residues: CASSSSGGLNTEAFF. The CDR3 bases that were read are TGTGCCAGCAGTTCGTCAGGGGGCTTGAACACTGAA. The chain has TRBV28 and TRBJ1-1; 8 nucleotides agree with TRBD1. The read comes to an end 3 residues before the CDR3 does, leaving the germline J gene to fill in the end. CDR1 and CDR2 from the germline V gene are MDHEN and SYDVKM. CDR3 size: 15 residues. V shed 4 bases, J shed 0 bases, and the junction held 4 bases outside the gene matches.

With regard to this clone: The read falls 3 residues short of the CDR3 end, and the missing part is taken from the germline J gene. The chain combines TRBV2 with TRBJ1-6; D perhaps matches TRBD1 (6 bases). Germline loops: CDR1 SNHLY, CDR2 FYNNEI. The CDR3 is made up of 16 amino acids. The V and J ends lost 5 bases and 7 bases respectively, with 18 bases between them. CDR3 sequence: CASSLEGERSNSPLHF. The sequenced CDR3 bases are TGTGCCAGCAGTCTAGAGGGGGAGCGTAGCAATTCACCC.

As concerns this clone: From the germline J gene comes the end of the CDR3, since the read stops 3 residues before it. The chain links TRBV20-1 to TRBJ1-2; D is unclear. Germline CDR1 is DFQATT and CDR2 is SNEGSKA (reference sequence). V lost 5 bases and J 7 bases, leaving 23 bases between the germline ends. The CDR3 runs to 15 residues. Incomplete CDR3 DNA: TGCAGTGCTTGGGCCCAAGCACAACCGAGCCTTGGC. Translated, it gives CSAWAQAQPSLG. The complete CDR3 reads CSAWAQAQPSLGYTF.

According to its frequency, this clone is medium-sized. The DNA read from the CDR3 is TGTGCCAGCAGTGCTTCAGGGGCACTGAACACTGAA. Amino acid sequence: CASSASGALNTE. Given in full, the CDR3 is CASSASGALNTEAFF. The rearrangement links TRBV2 to TRBJ1-1, with D perhaps TRBD1 (6 bases). The read ends 3 residues shy of where the CDR3 ends; the end is completed using the germline J gene. V was trimmed by 4 bases and J by 0 bases, leaving 12 bases between them. In germline, CDR1 is SNHLY, CDR2 FYNNEI. CDR3 length: 15 residues. Supplemented by reference TRBV2 and TRBJ1-1, the full variable domain reads EPEVTQTPSHQVTQMGQEVILRCVPISNHLYFYWYRQILGQKVEFLVSFYNNEISEKSEIFDDQFSVERPDGSNFTLKIRSTKLEDSAMYFCASSASGALNTEAFFGQGTRLTVV.

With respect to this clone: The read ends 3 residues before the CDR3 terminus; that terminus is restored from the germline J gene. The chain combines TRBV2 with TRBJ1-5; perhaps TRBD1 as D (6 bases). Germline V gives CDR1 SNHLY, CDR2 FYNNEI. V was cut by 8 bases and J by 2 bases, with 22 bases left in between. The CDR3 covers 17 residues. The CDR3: CASEGGTSHKGNQPQHF. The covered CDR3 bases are TGTGCCAGCGAGGGGGGGACGTCCCATAAGGGCAATCAGCCC.